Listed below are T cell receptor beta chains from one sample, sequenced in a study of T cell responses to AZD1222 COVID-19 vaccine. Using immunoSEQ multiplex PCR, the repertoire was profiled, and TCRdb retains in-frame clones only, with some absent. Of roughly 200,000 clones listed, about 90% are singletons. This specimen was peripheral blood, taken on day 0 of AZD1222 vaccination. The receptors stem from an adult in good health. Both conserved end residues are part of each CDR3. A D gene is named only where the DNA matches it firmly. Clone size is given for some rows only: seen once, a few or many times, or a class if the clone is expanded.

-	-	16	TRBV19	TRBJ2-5	TGTGCCAGTAGTATCAATGTCCGACAGCCCCAAGAGACCCAGTACTTC	CASSINVRQPQETQYF
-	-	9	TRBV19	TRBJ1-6	TGTCCCACAGCGAGGGCCCTCCACTTT	CPTARALHF
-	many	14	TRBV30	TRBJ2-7	TGTGCCTGGAGTGTATACGGCAGGTTGGACGAGCAGTACTTC	CAWSVYGRLDEQYF
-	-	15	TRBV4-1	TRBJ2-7	TGCGCCAGCAGCCAAGGGCCGTCCCGCTGGTACGAGCAGTACTTC	CASSQGPSRWYEQYF
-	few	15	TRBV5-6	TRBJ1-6	TGTGCCAGCAGCCCCCCGGGATCCCATAATTCACCCCTCCACTTT	CASSPPGSHNSPLHF
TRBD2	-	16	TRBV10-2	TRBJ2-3	TGCGCCAGCAGTGATGCGCTAGCGGACCCCACAGATACGCAGTATTTT	CASSDALADPTDTQYF
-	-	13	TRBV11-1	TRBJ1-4	TGTGCCAGCAGCCTTAGGTTCAATGAAAAACTGTTTTTT	CASSLRFNEKLFF
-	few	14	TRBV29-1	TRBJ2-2	TGCAGCGTTGTAGGGGGGACCTCCACCGGGGAGCTGTTTTTT	CSVVGGTSTGELFF
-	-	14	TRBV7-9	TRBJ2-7	TGTGCCAGCAGCCAAGACGCCCGATCCTACGAGCAGTACTTC	CASSQDARSYEQYF
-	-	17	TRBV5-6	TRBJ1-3	TGTGCCAGCAGCTTGGCGGGGCCGGTTCTCTCTGGAAACACCATATATTTT	CASSLAGPVLSGNTIYF
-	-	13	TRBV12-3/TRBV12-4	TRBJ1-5	TGTGCCAGCAGTTCTCATAGCAATCAGCCCCAGCATTTT	CASSSHSNQPQHF
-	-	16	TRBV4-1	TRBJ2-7	TGCGCCAGCAGCCAAGGGGTGGGGGCATCCTCCTACGAGCAGTACTTC	CASSQGVGASSYEQYF
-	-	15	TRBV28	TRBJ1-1	TGTGCCAGCAGTTTACCTGGGACACTGAACACTGAAGCTTTCTTT	CASSLPGTLNTEAFF
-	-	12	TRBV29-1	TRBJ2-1	TGCAGCGTTGCCAGGGGCGAAAATGAGCAGTTCTTC	CSVARGENEQFF
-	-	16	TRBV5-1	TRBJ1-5	TGCGCCAGCAGCTTGGAGGGGGGGCAAAGCAATCAGCCCCAGCATTTT	CASSLEGGQSNQPQHF